This entry features one T cell receptor beta chain sequence. Its binding antigen is unknown. In total, 630 or so healthy bone marrow donors made up the cohort. All cohort members were sampled while nominally healthy, although unrecorded immune exposures were likely present. The donor tested CMV seronegative, placing the donor among the 350 or so seronegative members of the cohort. A peripheral blood sample was collected from each donor, and TCR beta sequencing was performed on peripheral blood mononuclear cells. Genomic DNA extraction from the blood cell samples was performed with the Qiagen DNeasy Blood Extraction Kit. Including cysteine and phenylalanine, the CDR3 has 14 amino acids. Of all the DNA, just the CDR3 is kept, 42 bases in frame from base 1. For this chain, trimming is 6 bases at the V end and 4 bases at the J end, and the number of junction bases without a gene match is 5. Sequences MNHEY (CDR1) and SMNVEV (CDR2) are obtained from the germline V gene (reference sequence).

The data originate from a study of cytomegalovirus exposure and HLA in healthy donors (TCRdb year 2017). Study-level background: In an earlier analysis of 450 to 750 of the donors, approximately 300 Gb of sequence data and just under 120 million unique TCR beta sequences from about 179 million T cells were reported. To predict cytomegalovirus infection status, the study combined high-throughput TCR immunosequencing, statistical association of individual TCRs with disease status, and machine learning. Donor age, sex, ethnicity and CMV serostatus were compiled together with the repertoire data. To study patterns of TCR occurrence, a later analysis re-analyzed previously published TCR beta repertoires from just over 650 donors and added high-resolution HLA genotyping. An early release that covered approximately 600 HLA-typed donors contained about 300 gigabases of sequencing data and 80 million or so unique TCR sequences. In an earlier analysis of about 590 of the donors, high-throughput TCR beta sequencing was used to judge whether each TCR beta V gene segment behaved as functional or pseudogenic. HLA typing covered class I and class II loci at four-digit resolution. Typing coverage differed by locus: A, B, C, DRB1 and DQB1 were typed in about 620-640 donors, DQA1 in 522, DPA1 in some 600, and DPB1 in 400 to 480. The study aimed to test whether cataloging public T cell receptors could reveal signatures of past pathogen exposure. All discovery cohort repertoires had been generated on a single sequencing platform. Among roughly 370 genotyped donors of the cohort, an average of about 240,000 unique TCR beta nucleotide sequences were sequenced per donor, roughly 18% of them non-productive. Using immunosequencing, the study profiled T cell repertoires from about 620 subjects and related those repertoires to cytomegalovirus serostatus. Genome-wide SNP genotypes for about three fifths of the roughly 670 donors were used in a later genetic analysis, which treated that subset as a discovery cohort. Five DR-DQ haplotypes were handled as single units for association and clustering, since linkage in the cohort was strong. A separate validation cohort of roughly 130 different subjects was used in addition to the approximately 640-subject first cohort. Rather than drawing on any new phenotypic data, the later analysis identified candidate immune exposures from TCR beta sequences and the way those sequences occurred across donors. Among the approximately 420 genotyped donors, about 85% belonged to the genetic ancestry cluster associated with self-reported Caucasian donors.

The paper's findings and limits, for the study overall: The earlier analysis of some 540 of the donors excluded over 15 rarely observed V segments, including chromosome 9 orphons, because counts were too low. The study gave a list of more than 150 TCR beta chains associated with cytomegalovirus. The 87-base-pair reads could not distinguish some IMGT-functional V segments, including TRBV6-2 and TRBV6-3, so those segments were excluded. This cohort had only TCR beta chains sequenced, and the lack of alpha or paired-chain data limited which features could be detected. Compared with the roughly 670-donor mean, donors in an Asian-associated ancestry cluster had fewer N-insertions in productive TCRs, according to a later genetic analysis. A later analysis reported that several top co-occurrence clusters appeared linked to parvovirus B19, influenza, CMV and Epstein-Barr virus. In both the original and validation cohorts, the classifier was reported to diagnose cytomegalovirus status with high specificity and sensitivity. A further reported finding was that TCR beta sequences accurately predicted the HLA-A and HLA-B alleles for most subjects in the first cohort. At a false discovery rate of 0.05, a later analysis linked around 17,000 TCR beta sequences to specific HLA alleles. The authors suggested that the approach could potentially be generalized to other disease states and immunological phenotypes. Linkage disequilibrium might explain the correlated functional status among segregating V segments, but an unknown experimental factor could not be excluded. Sequencing depth was assumed to be roughly uniform across donors in the presence/absence analyses, though that assumption may not hold. A cluster of highly shared sequence variants was judged likely to represent a technical artifact of the sequencing pipeline. An association between a missense DCLRE1C variant and V-gene and J-gene trimming of TCR beta chains was found in a later genetic analysis and replicated in an independent cohort. Because HLA typing was missing for some donors at each locus, association tests included only the typed subset. CMV serostatus was the only immune exposure information available for the cohort. While some public TCRs were present in many individuals, most TCR sequences turned up only very rarely across donors. In a later analysis, HLA-associated TCR beta chains showed more clonal expansion and lower generation probabilities than non-associated chains that were equally common. Broadly in line with IMGT annotations, most TCR beta V segments showed up in productive rearrangements about 90% or about 30% of the time in an earlier analysis of several hundred of the donors. Assigning TCR associations to individual alleles was difficult when HLA alleles, especially DR and DQ, strongly co-occurred. According to a later analysis, TCR association rates differed among HLA loci, with DRB1 alleles showing the most associated TCRs and HLA-C alleles showing the fewest. According to a later analysis, most CMV-associated TCR beta chains appeared to be HLA-restricted, and the HLA associations seemed to be driven largely by CMV exposure. A few of the identified cytomegalovirus-associated TCR beta chains were confirmed in vitro to be specific for cytomegalovirus antigens.

The library was built by means of the immunoSEQ multiplex PCR assay. A mixture of 60 forward primers for TCR Vbeta segments and 13 reverse primers for TCR Jbeta segments was used in the multiplex PCR. The CDR3 region of rearranged TCR beta genes was amplified from genomic DNA with a multiplex PCR assay. The Illumina HiSeq System was used to sequence the amplified TCR beta libraries as 87-base-pair reads. Concerning the study's data processing: Across the 600 to 700 repertoires, a later analysis counted roughly 77 million unique TCR beta chains, approximately 12 million of which were shared by at least two donors. Raw reads were error-corrected and collapsed into unique sequences with a nearest-neighbor algorithm that merged closely related sequences to remove PCR and sequencing errors. CDR3 sequences were aligned to IMGT reference sequences to assign V, D and J gene segments. For a sequence to be retained, a match of at least six nucleotides was required to both a V gene segment and a J gene segment. Rearrangements were called productive when the CDR3 lacked stop codons and stayed in frame with V and J; all others were non-productive. CDR3 was defined by IMGT convention, running from the second conserved V-encoded cysteine to the conserved J-encoded phenylalanine. The earlier analysis of some 600 of the donors excluded sequences that lacked an unambiguous match to a single V gene segment. In an earlier analysis of a few hundred of the donors, V segments were called functional above 56.7% productive rearrangements and were called segregating when the between-donor standard deviation exceeded 5%. A statistical classification framework was developed to diagnose cytomegalovirus status using the catalog of TCR beta chain sequences. A later analysis assigned V and J genes by comparing TCR nucleotide sequences with IMGT/GENE-DB human TR gene sequences. Using the TCRdist pipeline, a later analysis assigned CDR3 sequences along with most-parsimonious VDJ recombination scenarios. In a later analysis, each TCR beta chain was defined by its CDR3 amino acid sequence together with its V-gene family, and reads without a unique V-gene family were excluded. As a way to deal with suspected cross-contamination and a sequencing artifact, a later analysis dropped approximately 570 nucleotide sequences that were highly shared and had low generation probability. In a later analysis, a clonal expansion index was calculated for each public chain from normalized within-repertoire ranks of inferred template counts. In a later analysis, generation probabilities were computed with a VDJ recombination model fitted to out-of-frame rearrangements, and the resulting probabilities were checked against IGoR. In a later analysis, hypergeometric tests were used to score TCR-TCR, TCR-HLA and TCR-CMV co-occurrence, with a repertoire-size bias correction applied to TCR pairs. In a later analysis, false discovery rates were estimated by permuting HLA or CMV assignments 20 times. In a later analysis, co-occurring TCRs were grouped using DBSCAN, with TCRdist sequence similarity added in when clustering inside HLA-allele-positive subsets. Repertoires with fewer than 30,000 or more than 120,000 public chains, plus five repertoires with anomalous nucleotide sharing, were excluded from co-occurrence clustering. Sourced from immuneACCESS, this table was stored by TCRdb with only in-frame sequences that have V and J called. A share of the clones is absent; for the studies checked, an unresolved V gene accounts for under half, and the remainder has no known explanation. D and trimming were read from the DNA, whereas the V and J calls and clone size are those reported in that table. This sample's table has entries for 45,000 to 60,000 clones. Clones ranked in the top ten supply less than 20% of the sample.

The sequenced sample consisted of PBMCs. The chain links TRBV27 with TRBJ1-5; 8 bases in between match TRBD1. This clonotype originated in a male donor in good health and CMV-seronegative. The DNA is as follows: TGTGCCAGCAGATGGACAGGGAAGAATCAGCCCCAGCATTTT. Its coded protein is CASRWTGKNQPQHF.